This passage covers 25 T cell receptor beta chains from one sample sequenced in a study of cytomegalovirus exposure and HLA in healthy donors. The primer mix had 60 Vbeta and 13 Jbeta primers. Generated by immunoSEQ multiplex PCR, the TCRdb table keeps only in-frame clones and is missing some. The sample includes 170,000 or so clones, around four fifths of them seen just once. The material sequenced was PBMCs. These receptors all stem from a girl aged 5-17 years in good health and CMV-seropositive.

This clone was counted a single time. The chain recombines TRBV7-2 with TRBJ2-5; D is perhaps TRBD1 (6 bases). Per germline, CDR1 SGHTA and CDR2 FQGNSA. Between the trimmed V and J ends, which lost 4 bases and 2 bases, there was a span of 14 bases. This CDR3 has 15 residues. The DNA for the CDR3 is TGTGCCAGCAGCTCCCCCCCGAGGGGGCAAGAGACCCAGTACTTC. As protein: CASSSPPRGQETQYF.

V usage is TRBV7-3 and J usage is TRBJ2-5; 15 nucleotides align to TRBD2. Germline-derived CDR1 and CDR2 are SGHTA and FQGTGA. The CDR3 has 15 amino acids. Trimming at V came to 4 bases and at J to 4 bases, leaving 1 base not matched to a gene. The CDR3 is CASSWTSGGGETQYF. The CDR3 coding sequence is TGTGCCAGCAGCTGGACTAGCGGGGGGGGAGAGACCCAGTACTTC. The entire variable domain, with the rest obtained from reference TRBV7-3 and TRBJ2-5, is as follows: GAGVSQTPSNKVTEKGKYVELRCDPISGHTALYWYRQSLGQGPEFLIYFQGTGAADDSGLPNDRFFAVRPEGSVSTLKIQRTERGDSAVYLCASSWTSGGGETQYFGPGTRLLVL.

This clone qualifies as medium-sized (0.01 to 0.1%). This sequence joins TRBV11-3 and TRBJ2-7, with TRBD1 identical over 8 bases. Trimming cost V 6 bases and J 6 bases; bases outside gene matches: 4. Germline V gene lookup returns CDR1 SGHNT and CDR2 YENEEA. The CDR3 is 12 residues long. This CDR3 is CASSLQGGEQYF. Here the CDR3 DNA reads TGTGCCAGCAGTTTACAGGGGGGCGAGCAGTACTTC.

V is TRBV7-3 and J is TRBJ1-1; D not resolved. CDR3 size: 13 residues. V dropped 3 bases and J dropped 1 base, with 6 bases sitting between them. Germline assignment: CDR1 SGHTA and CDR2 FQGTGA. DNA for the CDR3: TGTGCCAGCAGCTTGGAGCAGAACACTGAAGCTTTCTTT. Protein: CASSLEQNTEAFF.

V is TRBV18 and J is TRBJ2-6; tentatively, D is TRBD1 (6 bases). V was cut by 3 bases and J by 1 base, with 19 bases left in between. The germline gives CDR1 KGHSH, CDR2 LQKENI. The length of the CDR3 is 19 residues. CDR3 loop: CASSPLGVGALSGANVLTF. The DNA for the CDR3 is TGTGCCAGCTCACCCCTCGGGGTGGGGGCTCTATCTGGGGCCAACGTCCTGACTTTC.

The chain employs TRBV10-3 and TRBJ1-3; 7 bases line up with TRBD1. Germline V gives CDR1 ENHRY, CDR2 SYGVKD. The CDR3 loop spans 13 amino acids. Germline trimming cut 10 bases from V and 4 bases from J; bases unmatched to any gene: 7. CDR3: CATYRGTGNTIYF. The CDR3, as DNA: TGTGCCACCTACAGGGGAACCGGAAACACCATATATTTT.

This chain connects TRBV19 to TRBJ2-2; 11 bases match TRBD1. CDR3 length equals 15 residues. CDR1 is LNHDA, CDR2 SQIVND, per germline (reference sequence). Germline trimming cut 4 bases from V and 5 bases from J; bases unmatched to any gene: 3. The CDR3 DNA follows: TGTGCCAGTAGTAGGACAGGGGGCGCGACCGGGGAGCTGTTTTTT. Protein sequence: CASSRTGGATGELFF.

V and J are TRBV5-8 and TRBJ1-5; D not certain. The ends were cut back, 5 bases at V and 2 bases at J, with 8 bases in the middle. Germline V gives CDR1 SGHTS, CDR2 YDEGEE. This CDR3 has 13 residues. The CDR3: CASSRGGNQPQHF. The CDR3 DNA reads TGTGCCAGCAGTCGAGGAGGCAATCAGCCCCAGCATTTT.

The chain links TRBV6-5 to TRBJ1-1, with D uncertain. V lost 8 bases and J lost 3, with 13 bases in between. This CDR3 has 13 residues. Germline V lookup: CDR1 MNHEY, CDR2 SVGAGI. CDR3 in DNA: TGTGCCAGCCGCCTGGTCGGGTACACTGAAGCTTTCTTT. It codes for CASRLVGYTEAFF.

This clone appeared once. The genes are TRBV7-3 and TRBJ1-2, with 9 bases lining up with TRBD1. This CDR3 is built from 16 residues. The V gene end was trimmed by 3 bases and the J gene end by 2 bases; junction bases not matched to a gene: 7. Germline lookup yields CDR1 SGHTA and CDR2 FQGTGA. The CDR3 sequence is CASSFARTGANYGYTF. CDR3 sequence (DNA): TGTGCCAGCAGCTTCGCTAGGACAGGGGCGAACTATGGCTACACCTTC.

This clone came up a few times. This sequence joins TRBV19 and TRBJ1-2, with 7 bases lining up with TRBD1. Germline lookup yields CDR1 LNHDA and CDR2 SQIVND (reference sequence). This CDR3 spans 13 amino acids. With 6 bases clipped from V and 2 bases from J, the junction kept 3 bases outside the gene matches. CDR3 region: CASRPDRNYGYTF. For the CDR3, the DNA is TGTGCCAGTAGACCGGACAGGAACTATGGCTACACCTTC.

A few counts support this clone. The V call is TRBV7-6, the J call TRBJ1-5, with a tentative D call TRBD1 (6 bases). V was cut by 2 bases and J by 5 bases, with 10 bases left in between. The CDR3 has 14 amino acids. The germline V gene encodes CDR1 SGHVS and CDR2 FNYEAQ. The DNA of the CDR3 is TGTGCCAGCAGCTTAATGGCAGGGGATCAGCCCCAGCATTTT. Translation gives CASSLMAGDQPQHF.

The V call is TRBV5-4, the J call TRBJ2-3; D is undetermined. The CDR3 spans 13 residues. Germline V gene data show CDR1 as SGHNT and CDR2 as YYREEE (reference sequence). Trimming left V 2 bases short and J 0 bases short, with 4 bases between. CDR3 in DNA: TGTGCCAGCAGCTTCCCGAGCACAGATACGCAGTATTTT. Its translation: CASSFPSTDTQYF. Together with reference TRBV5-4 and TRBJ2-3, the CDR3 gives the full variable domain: ETGVTQSPTHLIKTRGQQVTLRCSSQSGHNTVSWYQQALGQGPQFIFQYYREEENGRGNFPPRFSGLQFPNYSSELNVNALELDDSALYLCASSFPSTDTQYFGPGTRLTVL.

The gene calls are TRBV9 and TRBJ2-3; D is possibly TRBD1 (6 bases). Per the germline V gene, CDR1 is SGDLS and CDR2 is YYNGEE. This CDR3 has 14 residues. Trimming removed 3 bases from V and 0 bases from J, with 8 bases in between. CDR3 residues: CASSGTDSTDTQYF. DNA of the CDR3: TGTGCCAGCAGCGGGACAGACAGCACAGATACGCAGTATTTT.

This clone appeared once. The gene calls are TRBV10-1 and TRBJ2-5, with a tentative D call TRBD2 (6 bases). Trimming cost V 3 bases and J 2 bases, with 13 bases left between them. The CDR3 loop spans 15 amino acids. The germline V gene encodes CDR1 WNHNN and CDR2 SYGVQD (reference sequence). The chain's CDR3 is CASSEKKTSQETQYF. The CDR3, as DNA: TGCGCCAGCAGTGAAAAGAAGACTAGTCAAGAGACCCAGTACTTC.

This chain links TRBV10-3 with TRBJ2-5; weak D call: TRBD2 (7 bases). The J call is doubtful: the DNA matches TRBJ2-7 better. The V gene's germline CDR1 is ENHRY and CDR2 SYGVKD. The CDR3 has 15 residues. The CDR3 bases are TGTGCCATCAGGGGGGCGGGGGACCTTTCCTACGAGCAGTACTTC. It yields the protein CAIRGAGDLSYEQYF.

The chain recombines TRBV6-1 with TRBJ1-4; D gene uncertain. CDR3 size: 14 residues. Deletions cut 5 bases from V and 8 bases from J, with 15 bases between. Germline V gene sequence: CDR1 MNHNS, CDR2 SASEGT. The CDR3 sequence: CASSFRVAREKLFF. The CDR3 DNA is TGTGCCAGCAGTTTCCGGGTTGCCCGGGAAAAACTGTTTTTT.

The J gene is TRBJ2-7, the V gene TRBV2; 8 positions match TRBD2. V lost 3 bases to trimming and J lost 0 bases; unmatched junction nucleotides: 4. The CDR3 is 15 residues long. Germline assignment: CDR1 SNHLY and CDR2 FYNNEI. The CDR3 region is CASSDLAGSSYEQYF. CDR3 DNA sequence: TGTGCCAGCAGTGATTTAGCGGGGAGCTCCTACGAGCAGTACTTC.

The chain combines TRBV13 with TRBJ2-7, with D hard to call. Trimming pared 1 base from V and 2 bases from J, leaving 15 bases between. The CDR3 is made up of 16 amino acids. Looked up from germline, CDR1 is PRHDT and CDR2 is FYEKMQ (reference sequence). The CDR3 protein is CASSLVGGRNPYEQYF. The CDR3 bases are TGTGCCAGCAGCTTAGTAGGTGGCAGGAACCCCTACGAGCAGTACTTC. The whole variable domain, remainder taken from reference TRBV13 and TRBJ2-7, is AAGVIQSPRHLIKEKRETATLKCYPIPRHDTVYWYQQGPGQDPQFLISFYEKMQSDKGSIPDRFSAQQFSDYHSELNMSSLELGDSALYFCASSLVGGRNPYEQYFGPGTRLTVT.

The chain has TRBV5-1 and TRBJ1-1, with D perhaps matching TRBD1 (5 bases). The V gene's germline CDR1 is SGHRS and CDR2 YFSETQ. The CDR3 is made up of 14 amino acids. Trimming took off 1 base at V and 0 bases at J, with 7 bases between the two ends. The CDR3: CASSLQGMNTEAFF. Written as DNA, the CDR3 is TGCGCCAGCAGCTTGCAGGGAATGAACACTGAAGCTTTCTTT.

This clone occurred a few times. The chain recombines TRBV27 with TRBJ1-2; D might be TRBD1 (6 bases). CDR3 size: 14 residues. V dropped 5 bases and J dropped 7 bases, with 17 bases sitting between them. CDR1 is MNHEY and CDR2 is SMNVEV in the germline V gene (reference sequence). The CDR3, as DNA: TGTGCCAGCAGTCCTAGCGGGACAATTCGTGGCTACACCTTC. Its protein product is CASSPSGTIRGYTF.

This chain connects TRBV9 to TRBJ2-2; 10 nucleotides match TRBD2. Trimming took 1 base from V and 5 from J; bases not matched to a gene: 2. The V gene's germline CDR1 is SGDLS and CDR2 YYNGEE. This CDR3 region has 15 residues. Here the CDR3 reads CASSVTSGVTGELFF. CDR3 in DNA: TGTGCCAGCAGCGTAACTAGCGGGGTAACCGGGGAGCTGTTTTTT.

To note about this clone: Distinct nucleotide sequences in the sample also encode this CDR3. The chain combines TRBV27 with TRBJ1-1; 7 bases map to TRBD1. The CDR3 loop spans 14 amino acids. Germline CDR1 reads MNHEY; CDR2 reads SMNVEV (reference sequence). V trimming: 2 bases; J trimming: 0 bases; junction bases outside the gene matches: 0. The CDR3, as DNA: TGTGCCAGCAGTTTAGGGACAGTGAACACTGAAGCTTTCTTT. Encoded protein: CASSLGTVNTEAFF.

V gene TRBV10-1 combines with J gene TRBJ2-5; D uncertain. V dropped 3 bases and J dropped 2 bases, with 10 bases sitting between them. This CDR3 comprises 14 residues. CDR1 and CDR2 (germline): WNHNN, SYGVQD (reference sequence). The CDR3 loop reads CASSEWRNQETQYF. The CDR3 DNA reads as TGCGCCAGCAGTGAATGGCGGAATCAAGAGACCCAGTACTTC.

The CDR3 region is CASSLSGDLAGDWAGELFF. In DNA form, the CDR3 reads TGTGCCAGCAGTTTATCGGGGGATCTAGCGGGGGATTGGGCCGGGGAGCTGTTTTTT. The genes are TRBV27 and TRBJ2-2; the match to TRBD2 covers 10 bases. CDR3 length: 19 residues. CDR1 and CDR2 from the germline V gene are MNHEY and SMNVEV (reference sequence). J gave up 6 bases and V 0 bases, and 13 bases lay outside the gene matches.